A single T cell receptor beta chain is shown here with its context. Profiled with immunoSEQ multiplex PCR; TCRdb holds only in-frame clones, not every one. The sample consists of roughly 240,000 clones, about 80% of them appearing once. This sample stems from a study of blood T cell repertoires in COVID-19. The CDR3 covers 15 residues. J gave up 6 bases and V 7 bases, and 11 bases lay outside the gene matches. Per the germline V gene, CDR1 is MNHEY and CDR2 is SVGAGI. The specimen was peripheral blood. The TCR was taken from an elderly woman with acute or convalescent COVID-19. The V call is TRBV6-5, the J call TRBJ2-2; TRBD1 matches at 7 bases. CDR3 DNA: TGTGCCAGCAATAACAGGGGAAGGGCCGCCGGGGAGCTGTTTTTT. It encodes CASNNRGRAAGELFF.